This passage covers 5 T cell receptor beta chains from one sample sequenced in a study of T cell repertoires in cytomegalovirus infection. For these receptors, no antigen is known. TCRdb itself ran the reads through MiXCR, one entry per CDR3 protein. The sample has about 900,000 distinct CDR3 sequences; approximately 33% are singletons. This specimen was cultured CD8+ T cells from PBMCs, taken from culture after CMV antigen stimulation. The receptors shown here come from a human donor in good health (CMV status not recorded). Some clones in this sample may be carry-over from other donors' samples.

In this sample, this clonotype turned up many times. A read error may produce the germline difference seen at one junction end. The genes are TRBV5-1 and TRBJ2-1; 16 nucleotides line up with TRBD2. This CDR3 contains 15 residues. CDR1 SGHRS and CDR2 YFSETQ come from the germline V gene. The DNA of the CDR3 is TGTGCCAGCAGCCCCGGGACTAGCGGGGGGGATGAGCAGTTCTTC. It yields the protein CASSPGTSGGDEQFF.

In this sample, this clonotype turned up a few times. CDR3 sequence reads: CASSIGKSEQYF. DNA of the CDR3: TGTGCCAGTAGTATAGGAAAGAGCGAGCAGTACTTC. The J gene is TRBJ2-7, the V gene TRBV19; D ambiguous. Trimming removed 1 base at V and 6 bases at J, with 7 bases between. The CDR3 has 12 residues. In germline, CDR1 is LNHDA, CDR2 SQIVND (reference sequence).

The chain combines TRBV20-1 with TRBJ1-6; TRBD1 might be the D (5 bases). The CDR3 length is 15 residues. Germline V gives CDR1 DFQATT, CDR2 SNEGSKA (reference sequence). V shed 3 bases and J shed 6 bases, with 15 bases lying between them. CDR3 nucleotides: TGCAGTGCTAGGGCCTGGGGGTCTGGTAATTCACCCCTCCACTTT. Encoded protein: CSARAWGSGNSPLHF.

This clonotype was seen a few times. This sequence joins TRBV6-6 and TRBJ2-1; D uncertain. In germline, CDR1 is MNHNY, CDR2 SVGAGI (reference sequence). Trimming took 0 bases from V and 9 from J, leaving 6 bases between them. The CDR3 length is 12 residues. The CDR3 region is CASSYSLVEQFF. In DNA, the CDR3 is TGTGCCAGCAGTTACTCTCTCGTTGAGCAGTTCTTC.

The chain recombines TRBV27 with TRBJ2-7; 7 positions match TRBD2. Germline trimming cut 4 bases from V and 12 bases from J; bases unmatched to any gene: 6. Germline V lookup: CDR1 MNHEY, CDR2 SMNVEV (reference sequence). The CDR3 runs to 11 residues. The CDR3 loop reads CASSSRGSWYF. The DNA for the CDR3 is TGTGCCAGCAGTTCCCGCGGGAGCTGGTACTTC.